This T cell receptor beta chain was sequenced for a study of T cell responses to AZD1222 COVID-19 vaccine. Overall study context: Second-dose intervals near 4 or 12 weeks were combined.

The method was immunoSEQ multiplex PCR; TCRdb's version includes in-frame clones alone and lacks a portion of them. The table lists around 94,000 clones, about 88% of them singletons, with roughly 14% in the top ten. V lost 5 bases to trimming and J lost 1 base, with 12 bases between them. This CDR3 is built from 15 residues. Germline V gives CDR1 KGHSH, CDR2 LQKENI. This clone was observed once. The antigen is unknown. Study-level points and caveats: There were mostly white British donors and more females than males, and clonal diversity was possibly underestimated. An increase in Spike-specific TCR breadth and depth was observed after two AZD1222 doses. Repertoire collection took place solely once the T cell response had peaked.

This specimen was peripheral blood, taken on day 0 of AZD1222 vaccination. This receptor was taken from an adult in good health. This sequence joins TRBV18 and TRBJ1-3, with D possibly TRBD1 on 6 matching bases. CDR3 region: CASSRDNASGNTIYF. The DNA for the CDR3 is TGTGCCAGCTCAAGGGACAACGCTTCTGGAAACACCATATATTTT.